This T cell receptor (beta chain) came from a study of beta chain features in type 1 diabetes. Turning to the study itself: Patients looked much like healthy donors when it came to age, gender and cell yields.

With regard to this clone: As yet, its antigen is unknown.

The CDR3 has 12 residues. Germline CDR1 reads SGDLS; CDR2 reads YYNGEE. The V end lost 3 bases, the J end lost 3 bases, and 7 bases lay between the germline ends. Study-wide findings and caveats: Among patients, naive, central memory and Treg TCRB repertoires appeared more similar than among healthy donors. Moderate but significant shortening of TCRB CDR3s was recorded in all four CD4+ subsets from Type 1 diabetes patients. cDNA-based reads could over-represent cells with high TCR expression.

The entirety of the isolated RNA underwent reverse transcription, so expressed TCRB transcripts were sequenced. Here immunoSEQ multiplex PCR was the method, and the copy in TCRdb shows in-frame clones only, minus some. The sample includes around 190,000 clones, roughly an eighth of them seen just once. Sequencing was done on a sample of central memory CD4+ T cells from blood. The sequence came from a woman aged 18-35 years in good health. The chain has TRBV9 and TRBJ2-7; the D gene is possibly TRBD1 (5 bases). The CDR3 reads CASSETDYEQYF. Here the CDR3 DNA reads TGTGCCAGCAGCGAGACAGACTACGAGCAGTACTTC.